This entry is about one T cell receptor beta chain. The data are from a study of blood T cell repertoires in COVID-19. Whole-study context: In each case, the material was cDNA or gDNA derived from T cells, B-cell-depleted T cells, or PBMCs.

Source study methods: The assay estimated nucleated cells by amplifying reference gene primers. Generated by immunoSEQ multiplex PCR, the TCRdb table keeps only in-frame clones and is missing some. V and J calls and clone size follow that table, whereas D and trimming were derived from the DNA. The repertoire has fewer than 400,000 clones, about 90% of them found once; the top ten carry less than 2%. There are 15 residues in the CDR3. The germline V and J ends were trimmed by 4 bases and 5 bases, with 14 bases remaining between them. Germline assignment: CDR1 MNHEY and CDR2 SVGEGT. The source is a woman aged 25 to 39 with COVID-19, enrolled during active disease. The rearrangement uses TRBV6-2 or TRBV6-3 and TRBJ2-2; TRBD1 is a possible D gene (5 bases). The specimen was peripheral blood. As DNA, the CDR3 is TGTGCCAGCAGTTTGGGTGGGGCACGGACCGGGGAGCTGTTTTTT. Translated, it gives CASSLGGARTGELFF.